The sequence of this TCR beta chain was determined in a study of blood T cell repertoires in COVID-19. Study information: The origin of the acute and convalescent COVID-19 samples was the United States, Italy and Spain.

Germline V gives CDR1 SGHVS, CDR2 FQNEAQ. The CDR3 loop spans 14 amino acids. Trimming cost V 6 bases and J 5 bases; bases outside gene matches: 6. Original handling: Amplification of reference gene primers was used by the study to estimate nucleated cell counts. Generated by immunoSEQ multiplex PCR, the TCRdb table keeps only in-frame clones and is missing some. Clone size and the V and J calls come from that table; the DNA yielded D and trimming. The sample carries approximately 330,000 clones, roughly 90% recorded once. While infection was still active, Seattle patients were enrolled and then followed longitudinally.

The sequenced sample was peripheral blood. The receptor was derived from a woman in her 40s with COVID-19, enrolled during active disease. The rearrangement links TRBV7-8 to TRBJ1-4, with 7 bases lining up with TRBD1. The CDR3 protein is CASSAGGSNEKLFF. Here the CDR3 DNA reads TGTGCCAGCAGTGCAGGGGGATCGAATGAAAAACTGTTTTTT.